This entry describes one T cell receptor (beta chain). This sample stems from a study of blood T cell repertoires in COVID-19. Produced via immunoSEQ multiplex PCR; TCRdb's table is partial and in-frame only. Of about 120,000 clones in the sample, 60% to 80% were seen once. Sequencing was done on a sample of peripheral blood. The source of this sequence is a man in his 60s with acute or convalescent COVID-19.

CDR3 coding DNA: TGTGCCAGCAGCTTATCGGGGGGCGATTCACCCCTCCACTTT. It yields the protein CASSLSGGDSPLHF. The V and J genes are TRBV11-2 and TRBJ1-6, with D possibly TRBD1 on 6 matching bases. Germline loops: CDR1 SGHAT, CDR2 FQNNGV. The ends were cut back, 2 bases at V and 8 bases at J, with 10 bases in the middle. This CDR3 is built from 14 residues.